This TCR beta chain comes out of a study of tumor and adjacent non-tumor tissue in lung cancer. Whole-study context: Patients comprised 12 adenocarcinoma, a couple of squamous cell carcinoma and 1 small cell lung cancer. Samples averaged around 4.2 million productive TCRbeta reads each. Aged about 30 to 76 years, patients included about 11 men and roughly 5 women with stage I to III disease. Whole-study findings and limits: Top 100 clones took a larger repertoire share in normal lung.

Remarks on this clonotype: The target antigen is unknown. One end of the junction does not line up with germline, which may come from a read error.

The library came from three nested PCR rounds adapted from ARM-PCR protocols. TCRdb independently ran MiXCR on the multiplex PCR reads; one entry per CDR3 protein. The table has over 80,000 distinct CDR3 sequences, around three quarters seen once. The template was RNA from unsorted bulk tissue. This non-tumor lung sample came from over 3 cm beyond the tumor edge. Germline values: CDR1 LGHNA, CDR2 YNFKEQ. The CDR3 contains 15 residues. The sequencing sample was made of distant non-tumor lung tissue. This clonotype was sampled from a man between 60 and 75 years old with small cell lung cancer. V usage is TRBV4-2 and J usage is TRBJ2-2, with 11 bases lining up with TRBD2. DNA of the CDR3: TGTCCCAGCAAACTAGCGGGAGATGATGGAGGGAAGCTGTTTTTT. Encoded protein: CPSKLAGDDGGKLFF.